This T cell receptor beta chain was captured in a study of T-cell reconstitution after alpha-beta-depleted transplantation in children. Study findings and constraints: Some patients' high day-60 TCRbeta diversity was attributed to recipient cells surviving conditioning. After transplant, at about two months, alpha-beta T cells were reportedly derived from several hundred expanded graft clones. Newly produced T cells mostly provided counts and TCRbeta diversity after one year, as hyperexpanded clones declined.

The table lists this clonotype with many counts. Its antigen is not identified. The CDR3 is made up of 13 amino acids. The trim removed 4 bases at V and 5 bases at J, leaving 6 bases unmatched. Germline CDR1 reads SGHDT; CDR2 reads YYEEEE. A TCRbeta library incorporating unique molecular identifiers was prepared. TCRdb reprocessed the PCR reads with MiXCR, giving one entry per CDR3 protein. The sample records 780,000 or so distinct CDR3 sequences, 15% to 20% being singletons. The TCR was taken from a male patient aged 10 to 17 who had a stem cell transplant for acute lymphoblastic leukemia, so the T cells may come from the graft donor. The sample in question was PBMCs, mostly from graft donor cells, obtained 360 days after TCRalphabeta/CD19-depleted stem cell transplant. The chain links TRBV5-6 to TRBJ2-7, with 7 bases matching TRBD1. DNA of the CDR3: TGTGCCAGCAGCCCCGGGACAGCAGACGAGCAGTACTTC. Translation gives CASSPGTADEQYF. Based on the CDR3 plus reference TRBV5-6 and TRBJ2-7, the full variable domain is DAGVTQSPTHLIKTRGQQVTLRCSPKSGHDTVSWYQQALGQGPQFIFQYYEEEERQRGNFPDRFSGHQFPNYSSELNVNALLLGDSALYLCASSPGTADEQYFGPGTRLTVT.